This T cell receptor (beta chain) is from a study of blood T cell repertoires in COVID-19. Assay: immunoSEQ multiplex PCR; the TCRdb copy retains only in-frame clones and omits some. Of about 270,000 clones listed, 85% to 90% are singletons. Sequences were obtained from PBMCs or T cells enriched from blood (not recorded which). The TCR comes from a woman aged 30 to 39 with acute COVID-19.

In DNA form, the CDR3 reads TGCACCAGCAGCCAAGAAGTAACTAGCGGGAGCTACGAGCAGTACTTC. Its translation: CTSSQEVTSGSYEQYF. The chain links TRBV1 to TRBJ2-7; TRBD2 is the table's D call and was not checked against the DNA. TRBV1 is tagged as a pseudogene. The CDR3 is 16 amino acids.